The clone carrying this TCR beta chain was found once. This record belongs to a study of blood T cell repertoires in COVID-19. About the research overall: Sample material is recorded as cDNA or gDNA derived from T cells, B-cell-depleted T cells, or PBMCs.

TCRdb's copy holds only in-frame clones and misses some; the assay was immunoSEQ multiplex PCR. This table holds 190,000 or so clones, about 90% found once. CDR1 is KGHDR, CDR2 SFDVKD, per germline. The CDR3 consists of 21 residues. Trimming stripped 5 bases from V and 6 bases from J, with 36 bases between. Individuals drawn from approximately 22 US areas were roughly 18 to 100 years old. Participants' own reports of clinical history determined their cohort assignment. Symptom resolution, clearance, or two negative PCRs marked donors in Cohort 3 as recovered. This TCR derives from a man aged 25 to 45 who had recovered from COVID-19. The chain carries TRBV24-1 and TRBJ1-2; tentatively, D is TRBD1 (6 bases). Sequencing was done on a sample of PBMCs or T cells enriched from blood (not recorded which). The CDR3 nucleotides read TGTGCCACCAGTGGACCGTCCAGGGGTACGGTTAAGGCGACGCTTGAAAATGGCTACACCTTC. It specifies CATSGPSRGTVKATLENGYTF.